The clone carrying this TCR beta chain was found a few times. The antigen remains unidentified. This sample was included in a study of CD8 T cells in ankylosing spondylitis. Construction of TCR beta libraries was performed using quantitative 5'-RACE with molecular barcodes. TCRdb passed the 5' RACE reads through MiXCR, listing each CDR3 protein once. The sample lists 500,000 or so distinct CDR3 sequences; 5.3% were seen once. Study-wide points: According to the report, clones linked to the disease were significantly enriched in matched synovial fluid samples taken from ankylosing spondylitis patients. Earlier reports found some motif variants in synovial fluid and blood in reactive arthritis. A TCR beta motif made of 7 to 9 highly homologous variants seemed typical of ankylosing spondylitis blood.

This clonotype was obtained from a male donor with ankylosing spondylitis. Sequences were obtained from blood, either unsorted or a sorted T cell fraction (not recorded which).

The CDR3 here is CASSPIPEYYDTQYF. CDR3 DNA: TGTGCCAGCTCACCAATACCAGAATACTATGATACGCAGTATTTT. The chain uses TRBV18 and TRBJ2-3; D gene ambiguous. Trimming shortened V by 2 bases and J by 6 bases, and 15 bases separated the two germline ends. Germline CDR1 is KGHSH and CDR2 is LQKENI. The length of the CDR3 is 15 residues.